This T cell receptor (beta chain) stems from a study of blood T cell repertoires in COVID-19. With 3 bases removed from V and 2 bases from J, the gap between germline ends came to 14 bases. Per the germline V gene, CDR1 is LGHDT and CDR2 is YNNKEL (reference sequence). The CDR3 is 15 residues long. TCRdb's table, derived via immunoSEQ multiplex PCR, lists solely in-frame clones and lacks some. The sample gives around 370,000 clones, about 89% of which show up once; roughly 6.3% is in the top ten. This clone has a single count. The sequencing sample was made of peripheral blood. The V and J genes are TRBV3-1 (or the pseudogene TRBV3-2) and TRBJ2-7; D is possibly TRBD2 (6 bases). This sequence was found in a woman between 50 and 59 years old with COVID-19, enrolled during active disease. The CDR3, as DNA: TGTGCCAGCAGCCACGTTGGAGGGAGCACCTACGAGCAGTACTTC. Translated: CASSHVGGSTYEQYF.